This TCR beta chain was identified during a study of blood T cell repertoires in COVID-19 (dated by TCRdb to 2019 to 2021). Background for the entire study: Samples covering the acute and convalescent phases of COVID-19 were provided by collaborators in the United States, Italy and Spain. The prospective study material was composed of cDNA or gDNA derived from T cells, B-cell-depleted T cells, or PBMCs. Deeply sampled blood TCRbeta repertoires from subjects exposed to, actively infected with, or recovered from COVID-19 were included in the dataset. A freely available public database, intended as a resource for researchers studying the immune response to SARS-CoV-2, is where the repertoires were released. The samples were drawn from the first 160 participants of the ongoing ImmuneRACE study and from 1,254 subjects provided by 6 global collaborators. The sample metadata nearly always contained a de-identified subject ID, COVID-19 status, age in years and sex. HLA class I and class II types, where available, came from metadata supplied by the sample provider rather than from assay-based typing.

TCRbeta CDR3 regions were amplified from genomic DNA using the immunoSEQ Assay, a bias-controlled multiplex PCR. The authors' analysis ran thus. The number of nucleated cells in each sample was estimated by amplification of reference gene primers within the assay. Sequence reads were collapsed and filtered to measure the absolute abundance of every unique TCRbeta CDR3 rearrangement. For each sample, productive Simpson clonality was calculated as the square root of Simpson's diversity index over productive rearrangements. In its TCRdb copy, this immuneACCESS table keeps in-frame sequences only and misses some clones. Where compared with another copy, unresolved V genes explain less than half of these, and the others have no known cause. D and trimming come from the DNA, and the V and J calls and clone size come from that table. Counted in this sample were around 230,000 clones; roughly nine tenths of them appeared once. The ten largest account for around 4% of the sample.

Participants in the prospective study were aged about 18 to 95 years, lived in more than 20 United States geographic areas, and enrolled through a virtual design. In the prospective study, cohorts were assigned on the basis of participant-reported clinical history obtained from a screening survey and a study questionnaire. Mobile phlebotomists in the prospective study collected whole blood, serum and a nasopharyngeal or oropharyngeal swab from every participant. Additional blood draws and questionnaires over an approximately 2-month period could optionally be provided by prospective study participants. Prospective study blood samples were shipped either frozen or at room temperature before DNA extraction. The research as a whole found: The amount of clinical and demographic metadata varied by source and participant and was provided uncurated.

Remarks on this clone: No cognate antigen has been identified for it. No per-base quality is available; no much larger clone lies one base away.

The sample consisted of PBMCs or T cells enriched from blood (not recorded which). This sequence was found in a woman in her twenties or thirties with acute COVID-19.

The nucleotide sequence reads as follows: TGTGCCAGCAGCTTAGAGGGTCTAGCGGCCTATACTGAGCAGTTCTTC. Translated, this gives CASSLEGLAAYTEQFF. This chain joins TRBV7-8 to TRBJ2-1, with TRBD2 identical over 7 junction bases. V is cut back by 1 base and J by 9 bases, with 12 bases in the junction unmatched. In the germline V gene, CDR1 corresponds to SGHVS and CDR2 to FQNEAQ. There are 16 amino acids in the CDR3, from cysteine to phenylalanine inclusive. Only the CDR3 portion is preserved as DNA: 48 bases, with reading frame beginning at the first base.